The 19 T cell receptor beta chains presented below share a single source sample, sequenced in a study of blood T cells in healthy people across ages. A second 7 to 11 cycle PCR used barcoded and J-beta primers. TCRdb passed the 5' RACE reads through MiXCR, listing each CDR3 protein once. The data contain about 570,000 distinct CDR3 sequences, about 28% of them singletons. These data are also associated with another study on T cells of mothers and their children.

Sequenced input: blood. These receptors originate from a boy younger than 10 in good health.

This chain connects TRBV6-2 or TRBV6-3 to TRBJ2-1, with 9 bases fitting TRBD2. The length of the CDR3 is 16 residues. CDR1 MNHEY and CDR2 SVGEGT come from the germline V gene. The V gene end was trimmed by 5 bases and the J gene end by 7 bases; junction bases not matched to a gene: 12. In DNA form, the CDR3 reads TGTGCCAGCAGTCCCCTTACTAGCGGGCAGGATAATGAGCAGTTCTTC. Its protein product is CASSPLTSGQDNEQFF.

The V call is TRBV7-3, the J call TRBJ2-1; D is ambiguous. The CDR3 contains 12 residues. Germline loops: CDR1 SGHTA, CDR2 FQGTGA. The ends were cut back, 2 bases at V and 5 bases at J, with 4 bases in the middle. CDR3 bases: TGTGCCAGCAGCTTAGACGACAATGAGCAGTTCTTC. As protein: CASSLDDNEQFF. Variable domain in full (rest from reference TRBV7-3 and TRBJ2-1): GAGVSQTPSNKVTEKGKYVELRCDPISGHTALYWYRQSLGQGPEFLIYFQGTGAADDSGLPNDRFFAVRPEGSVSTLKIQRTERGDSAVYLCASSLDDNEQFFGPGTRLTVL.

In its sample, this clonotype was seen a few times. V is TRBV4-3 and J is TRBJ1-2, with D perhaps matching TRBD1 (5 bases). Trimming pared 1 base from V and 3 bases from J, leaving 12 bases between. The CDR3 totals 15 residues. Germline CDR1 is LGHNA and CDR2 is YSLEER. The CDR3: CASSQAARDYYGYTF. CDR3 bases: TGCGCCAGCAGCCAAGCGGCCAGGGACTACTATGGCTACACCTTC.

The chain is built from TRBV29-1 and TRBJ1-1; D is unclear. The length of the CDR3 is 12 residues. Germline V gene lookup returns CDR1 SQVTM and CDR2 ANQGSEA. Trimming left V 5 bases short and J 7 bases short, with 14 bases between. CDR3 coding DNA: TGCAGCGTTCCACCCGTTGCGAATGAAGCTTTCTTT. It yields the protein CSVPPVANEAFF.

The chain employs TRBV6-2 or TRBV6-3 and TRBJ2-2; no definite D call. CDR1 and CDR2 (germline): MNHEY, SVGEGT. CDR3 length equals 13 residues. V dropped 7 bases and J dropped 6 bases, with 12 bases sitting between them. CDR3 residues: CASTFQIPGELFF. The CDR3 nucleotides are TGTGCCAGCACCTTCCAGATTCCCGGGGAGCTGTTTTTT.

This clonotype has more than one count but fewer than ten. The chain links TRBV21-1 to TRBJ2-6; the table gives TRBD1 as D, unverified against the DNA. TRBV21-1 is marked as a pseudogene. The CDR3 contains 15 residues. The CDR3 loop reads CASSKAGAGANVLTF. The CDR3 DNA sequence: TGTGCCAGCAGCAAAGCAGGGGCCGGGGCCAACGTCCTGACTTTC.

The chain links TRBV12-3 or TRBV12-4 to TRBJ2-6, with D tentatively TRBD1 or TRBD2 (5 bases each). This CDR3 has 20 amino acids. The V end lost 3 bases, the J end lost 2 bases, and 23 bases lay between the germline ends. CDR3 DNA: TGTGCCAGCAGTTTTTGGGAGAGGGGACCCAAGTTAGCTGGGGCCAACGTCCTGACTTTC. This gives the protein CASSFWERGPKLAGANVLTF.

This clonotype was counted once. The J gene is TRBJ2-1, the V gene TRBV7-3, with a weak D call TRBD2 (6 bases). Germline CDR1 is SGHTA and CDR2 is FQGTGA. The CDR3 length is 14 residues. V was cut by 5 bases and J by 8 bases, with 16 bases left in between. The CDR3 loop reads CASSPIGGGDEQFF. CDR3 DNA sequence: TGTGCCAGCAGCCCGATCGGGGGAGGCGATGAGCAGTTCTTC.

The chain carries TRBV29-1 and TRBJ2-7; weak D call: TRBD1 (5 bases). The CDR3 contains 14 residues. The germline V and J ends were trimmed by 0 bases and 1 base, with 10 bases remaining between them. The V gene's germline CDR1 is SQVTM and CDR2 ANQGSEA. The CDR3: CSVEDQGESYEQYF. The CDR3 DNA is TGCAGCGTTGAAGATCAGGGTGAATCCTACGAGCAGTACTTC.

The CDR3 region is CASSLYEPQETQYF. In nucleotides, the CDR3 is TGTGCCAGCAGCTTATACGAACCCCAAGAGACCCAGTACTTC. This chain connects TRBV7-9 to TRBJ2-1; no clear D gene. The DNA end is more similar to TRBJ2-5, so the J call may be wrong. This CDR3 is 14 amino acids long. Germline V gene sequence: CDR1 SEHNR, CDR2 FQNEAQ (reference sequence).

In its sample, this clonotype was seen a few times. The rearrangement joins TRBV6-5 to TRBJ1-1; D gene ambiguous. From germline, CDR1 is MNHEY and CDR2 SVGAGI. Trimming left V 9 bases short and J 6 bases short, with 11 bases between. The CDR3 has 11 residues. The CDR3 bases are TGTGCCAGTAAGACACCCTCTGAAGCTTTCTTT. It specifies CASKTPSEAFF.

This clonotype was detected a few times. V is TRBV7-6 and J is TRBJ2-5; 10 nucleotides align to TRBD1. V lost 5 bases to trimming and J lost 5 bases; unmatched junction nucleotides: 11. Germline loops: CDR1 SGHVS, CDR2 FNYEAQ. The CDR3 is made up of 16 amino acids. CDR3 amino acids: CASSLEDRGRGETQYF. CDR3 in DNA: TGTGCCAGCAGCCTAGAAGACAGGGGGCGCGGGGAGACCCAGTACTTC.

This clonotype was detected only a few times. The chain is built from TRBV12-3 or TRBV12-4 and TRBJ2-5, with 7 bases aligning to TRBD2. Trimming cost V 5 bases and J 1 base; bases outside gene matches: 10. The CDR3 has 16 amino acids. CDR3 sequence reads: CASSPRAGDPQETQYF. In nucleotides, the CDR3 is TGTGCCAGCAGTCCTAGGGCGGGGGATCCCCAAGAGACCCAGTACTTC.

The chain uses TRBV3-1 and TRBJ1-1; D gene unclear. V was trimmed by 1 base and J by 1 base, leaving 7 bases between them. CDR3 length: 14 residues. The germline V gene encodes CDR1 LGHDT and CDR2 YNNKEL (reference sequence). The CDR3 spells CASSQADSNTEAFF. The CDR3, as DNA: TGTGCCAGCAGCCAAGCTGATTCGAACACTGAAGCTTTCTTT. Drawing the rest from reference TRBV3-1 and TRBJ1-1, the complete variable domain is DTAVSQTPKYLVTQMGNDKSIKCEQNLGHDTMYWYKQDSKKFLKIMFSYNNKELIINETVPNRFSPKSPDKAHLNLHINSLELGDSAVYFCASSQADSNTEAFFGQGTRLTVV.

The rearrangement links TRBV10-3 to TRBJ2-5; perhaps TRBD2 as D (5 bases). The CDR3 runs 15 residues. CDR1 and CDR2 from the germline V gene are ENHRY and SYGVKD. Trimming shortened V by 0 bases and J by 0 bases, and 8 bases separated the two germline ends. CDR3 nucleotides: TGTGCCATCAGTGAGTCGAGAGCGGACCAAGAGACCCAGTACTTC. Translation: CAISESRADQETQYF.

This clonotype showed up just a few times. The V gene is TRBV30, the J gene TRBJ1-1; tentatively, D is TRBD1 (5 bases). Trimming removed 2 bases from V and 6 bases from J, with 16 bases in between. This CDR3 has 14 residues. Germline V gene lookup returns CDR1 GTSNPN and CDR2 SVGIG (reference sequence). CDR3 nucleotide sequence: TGTGCCTGGAGTCCCGGGACGACTACCCCTGAAGCTTTCTTT. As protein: CAWSPGTTTPEAFF.

The DNA for the CDR3 is TGTGCCAGCAGCTTAGCCCGAGGTCAGCCGATATTGGGACCTTTCTATGGCTACACCTTC. Protein: CASSLARGQPILGPFYGYTF. The chain links TRBV11-2 to TRBJ1-2, with D possibly TRBD1 on 5 matching bases. Trimming left V 1 base short and J 4 bases short, with 28 bases between. CDR1 is SGHAT and CDR2 is FQNNGV in the germline V gene. The CDR3 is 20 amino acids. Filled out from reference TRBV11-2 and TRBJ1-2, the complete variable domain reads EAGVAQSPRYKIIEKRQSVAFWCNPISGHATLYWYQQILGQGPKLLIQFQNNGVVDDSQLPKDRFSAERLKGVDSTLKIQPAKLEDSAVYLCASSLARGQPILGPFYGYTFGSGTRLTVV.

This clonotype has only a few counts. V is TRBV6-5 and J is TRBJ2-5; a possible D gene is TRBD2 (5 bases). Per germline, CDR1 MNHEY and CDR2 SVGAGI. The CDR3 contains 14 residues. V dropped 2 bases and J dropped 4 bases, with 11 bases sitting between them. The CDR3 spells CASSYGSPPETQYF. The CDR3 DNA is TGTGCCAGCAGTTACGGGAGTCCCCCAGAGACCCAGTACTTC.

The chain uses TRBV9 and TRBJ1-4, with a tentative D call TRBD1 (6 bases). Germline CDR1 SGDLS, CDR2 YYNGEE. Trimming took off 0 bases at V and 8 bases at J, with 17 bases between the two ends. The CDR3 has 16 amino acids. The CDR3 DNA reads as TGTGCCAGCAGCGTAGAAGTGGGGGGCCGTGGCGAAAAACTGTTTTTT. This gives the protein CASSVEVGGRGEKLFF.